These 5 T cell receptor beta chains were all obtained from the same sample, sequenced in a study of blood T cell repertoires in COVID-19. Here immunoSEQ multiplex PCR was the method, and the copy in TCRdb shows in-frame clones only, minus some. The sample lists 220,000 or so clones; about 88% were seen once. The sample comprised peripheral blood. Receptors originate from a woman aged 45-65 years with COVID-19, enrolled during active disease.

The CDR3 nucleotides read TGTGCCAGTAGTATATGGGCAGGCCCCAATCAGCCCCAGCATTTT. Its translation: CASSIWAGPNQPQHF. This chain joins TRBV19 and TRBJ1-5; D not resolved. The germline V and J ends were trimmed by 2 bases and 3 bases, with 11 bases remaining between them. CDR3 length: 15 residues. Germline CDR1 and CDR2: LNHDA and SQIVND (reference sequence).

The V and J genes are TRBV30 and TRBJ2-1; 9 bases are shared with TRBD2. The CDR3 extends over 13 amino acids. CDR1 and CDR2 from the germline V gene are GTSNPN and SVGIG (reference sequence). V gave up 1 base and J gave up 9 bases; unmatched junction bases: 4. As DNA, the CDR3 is TGTGCCTGGAGTGCCCTAGCGGGGAGTGAGCAGTTCTTC. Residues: CAWSALAGSEQFF.

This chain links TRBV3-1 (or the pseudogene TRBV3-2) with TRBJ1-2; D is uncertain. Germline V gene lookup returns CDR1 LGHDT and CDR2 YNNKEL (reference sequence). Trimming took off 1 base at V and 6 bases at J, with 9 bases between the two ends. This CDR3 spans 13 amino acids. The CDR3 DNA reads TGTGCCAGCAGCCAAGGAGGGCTGGATGGCTACACCTTC. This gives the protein CASSQGGLDGYTF.

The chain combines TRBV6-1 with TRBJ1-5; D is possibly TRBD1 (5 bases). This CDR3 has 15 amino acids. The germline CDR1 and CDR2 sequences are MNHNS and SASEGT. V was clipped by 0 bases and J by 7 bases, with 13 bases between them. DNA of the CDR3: TGTGCCAGCAGTGAAGCAGTCGGGGGGGAACAGCCCCAGCATTTT. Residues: CASSEAVGGEQPQHF.

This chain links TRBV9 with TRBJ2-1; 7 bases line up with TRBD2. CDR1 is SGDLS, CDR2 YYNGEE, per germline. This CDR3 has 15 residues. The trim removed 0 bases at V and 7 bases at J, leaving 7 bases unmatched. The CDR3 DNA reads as TGTGCCAGCAGCGTAGAATTAGCGGGCAAGAATGAGCAGTTCTTC. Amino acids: CASSVELAGKNEQFF. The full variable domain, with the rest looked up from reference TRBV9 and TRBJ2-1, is DSGVTQTPKHLITATGQRVTLRCSPRSGDLSVYWYQQSLDQGLQFLIQYYNGEERAKGNILERFSAQQFPDLHSELNLSSLELGDSALYFCASSVELAGKNEQFFGPGTRLTVL.